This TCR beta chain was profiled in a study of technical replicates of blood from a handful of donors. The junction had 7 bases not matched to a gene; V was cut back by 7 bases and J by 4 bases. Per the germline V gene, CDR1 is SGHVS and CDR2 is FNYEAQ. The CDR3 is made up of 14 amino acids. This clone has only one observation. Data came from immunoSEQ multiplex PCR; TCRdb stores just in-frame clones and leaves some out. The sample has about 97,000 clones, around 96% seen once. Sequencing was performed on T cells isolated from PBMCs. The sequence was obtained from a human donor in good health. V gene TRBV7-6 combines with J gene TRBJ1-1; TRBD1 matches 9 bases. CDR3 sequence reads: CASTSKTGGTEAFF. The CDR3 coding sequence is TGTGCCAGCACTTCCAAGACAGGGGGCACTGAAGCTTTCTTT.